Listed below are T cell receptor beta chains from one sample, sequenced in a study of CD8 T cells in ankylosing spondylitis. MiXCR, run by TCRdb on the 5' RACE reads, gives a single entry per CDR3 protein. The sample gives about 280,000 distinct CDR3 sequences, around 18% of which show up once; under 8.5% is in the top ten. The sample comprised blood, either unsorted or a sorted T cell fraction (not recorded which). These receptors all stem from a male donor with ankylosing spondylitis or in good health (not recorded which). Both conserved end residues are part of each CDR3. The D gene is left open where the match is weak. Only part of the rows carry a size: once, few, many, or a class if the clone is expanded.

j_call v_call clone_size d_call cdr3_nt cdr3_aa
TRBJ2-3 TRBV12-3/TRBV12-4 few TRBD2 TGTGCCAGCAGCACGGAGCGGGGGGTCCAGTATTTT CASSTERGVQYF
TRBJ1-6 TRBV14 few . TGTGCCAGCAGCCAAAACAGGCCCAATTCACCCCTCCACTTT CASSQNRPNSPLHF
TRBJ2-5 TRBV10-3 many . TGTGCCCTTGGGGGAGGCCCCGGGCAAGAGACCCAGTACTTC CALGGGPGQETQYF
TRBJ1-1 TRBV19 few . TGTGCCAGTACCAATCGTCCGGCGAACACTGAAGCTTTCTTT CASTNRPANTEAFF
TRBJ1-6 TRBV9 . . TGTGCCAGCAGCGTAGGCGGGAATAATTCACCCCACCACTTT CASSVGGNNSPHHF
TRBJ2-2 TRBV10-3 few TRBD2 TGTGCCATCAGTGAGCCCGGACTAGCGGGAGGGCCTACCGGGGAGCTGTTTTTT CAISEPGLAGGPTGELFF
TRBJ2-3 TRBV5-1 . TRBD1 TGCGCCAGCAGCTTGGCCCCGGGACAGGGAGCAGATACGCAGTATTTT CASSLAPGQGADTQYF
TRBJ1-1 TRBV6-5 . TRBD1 TGTGCCAGCAGTTACCGACAGGGTTCGGGTGTGGGGTTGAACACTGAAGCTTTCTTT CASSYRQGSGVGLNTEAFF
TRBJ2-1 TRBV7-8 . . TGTGCCAGCAGCTTATTAATGGACAATGAGCAGTTCTTC CASSLLMDNEQFF
TRBJ1-6 TRBV14 . . TGTGCCAGCAGCCAAGCCCAACGATCACCCCTCCACTTT CASSQAQRSPLHF
TRBJ2-3 TRBV5-1 . . TGCGCCAGCAGCATACGGGGATCCCTCACAGATACGCAGTATTTT CASSIRGSLTDTQYF
TRBJ2-1 TRBV7-9 few TRBD1 TGTGCCAGCAGCTTATCGGGGACAGGGGGCATCAATGAGCAGTTCTTC CASSLSGTGGINEQFF
TRBJ2-4 TRBV24-1 few TRBD1 TGTGCCACCTCCGGGACAGGGGAAAACATTCAGTACTTC CATSGTGENIQYF
TRBJ2-2 TRBV24-1 few . TGTGCCACCAGTGCCGCTCCAGGGGTGAACACCGGGGAGCTGTTTTTT CATSAAPGVNTGELFF
TRBJ2-4 TRBV2 . . TGTGCCAGCAGTGATGACAGACTATCCAAAAACATTCAGTACTTC CASSDDRLSKNIQYF
TRBJ1-2 TRBV10-3 . . TGTGCCATCAGTGAGTCGGGCGGGTCTAACTATGGCTACACCTTC CAISESGGSNYGYTF
TRBJ2-3 TRBV5-1 few . TGCGCCAGCAGTTGGAGCGGGTCTAGCACAGATACGCAGTATTTT CASSWSGSSTDTQYF
TRBJ1-6 TRBV3-1 few . TGTGCCAGCAGCCAAGAAGCTGGGGAAAGTTCACCCCTCCACTTT CASSQEAGESSPLHF
TRBJ1-5 TRBV10-3 . . TGTGCCATCAGTGAGTCGAAAGGGAATCAGCCCCAGCATTTT CAISESKGNQPQHF
TRBJ2-1 TRBV5-5 few . TGTGCCAGCAGCCTCCGATTCGGGAGATTGGACAATGAGCAGTTCTTC CASSLRFGRLDNEQFF
TRBJ1-4 TRBV20-1 . TRBD1 TGCAGTGCTAAAGAGGCTAGACAGGGTAAAGAAAAACTGTTTTTT CSAKEARQGKEKLFF
TRBJ2-3 TRBV5-6 many . TGTGCCAGCAGCCTAGGACCTGGGGATACGCAGTATTTT CASSLGPGDTQYF
TRBJ2-1 TRBV20-1 few . TGCAGTGCCATCCGGGGCAACAATGAGCAGTTCTTC CSAIRGNNEQFF
TRBJ2-1 TRBV2 . TRBD2 TGTGCCAGCAGTGGCACCGGGACTAGGAGGATGAGCTCCTACAATGAGCAGTTCTTC CASSGTGTRRMSSYNEQFF
TRBJ1-2 TRBV6-1 few . TGTGCCAGCAGTCCACAGGATTCTGACTATGGCTACACCTTC CASSPQDSDYGYTF
TRBJ1-5 TRBV6-2/TRBV6-3 few . TGTGCCAGCAGTTACTCGATTTTTCGGCAGGGCGATCAGCCCCAGCATTTT CASSYSIFRQGDQPQHF
TRBJ2-1 TRBV24-1 . TRBD1 TGTGCCACCAGTGATTCGCTGACAGGGCAGTACAATGAGCAGTTCTTC CATSDSLTGQYNEQFF
TRBJ2-5 TRBV28 few . TGTGCCAGCAGGGGGACCTCCAGTGTCGCCCAGTACTTC CASRGTSSVAQYF
TRBJ2-1 TRBV29-1 many TRBD2 TGCAGCGCAAGCCCAGCGGGAGTCTACAATGAGCAGTTCTTC CSASPAGVYNEQFF
TRBJ1-2 TRBV5-6 few TRBD1 TGTGCCAGCAGCCCGGACAGGGGACACTATGGCTACACCTTC CASSPDRGHYGYTF
TRBJ1-6 TRBV27 few . TGTGCCAGCAGTATAGGACCGGGGGGGAATTCACCCCTCCACTTT CASSIGPGGNSPLHF
TRBJ2-1 TRBV11-2 . TRBD2 TGTGCCAGCAGCTTATTAGGGGCTAGCGGTTCCGGCGAGCAGTTCTTC CASSLLGASGSGEQFF
TRBJ2-3 TRBV5-1 . . TGCGCCAGCGGGGAAACTAGCACAGATACGCAGTATTTT CASGETSTDTQYF
TRBJ1-5 TRBV12-3/TRBV12-4 many . TGTGCCAGCAGTTTCACGGGACCCAATCAGCCCCAGCATTTT CASSFTGPNQPQHF
TRBJ2-6 TRBV5-1 . . TGCGCCAGCAGCTTGAAGGTGGCAGTTTCGTCCTCTGGGGCCAACGTCCTGACTTTC CASSLKVAVSSSGANVLTF
TRBJ2-2 TRBV4-2 . . TGTGCCAGCAGCCCGACTAAAGGCGGGGCCGGGGAGCTGTTTTTT CASSPTKGGAGELFF
TRBJ2-3 TRBV4-1 . TRBD1 TGCGCCAGCAGCCAAGCTCCGGGACAGGGGGGAGATACGCAGTATTTT CASSQAPGQGGDTQYF
TRBJ1-1 TRBV11-2 many . TGTGCCAGCAGCTTAGAGATCTCACCAGGAATGAACACTGAAGCTTTCTTT CASSLEISPGMNTEAFF
TRBJ1-3 TRBV20-1 . TRBD1 TGCAGTGCTACCCCAGGGGGTTCTGGAAACACCATATATTTT CSATPGGSGNTIYF
TRBJ2-5 TRBV4-1 few . TGCGCCAGCAGCCAAGGGGTTTCGGAGACCCAGTACTTC CASSQGVSETQYF
TRBJ2-2 TRBV18 many TRBD2 TGTGCCAGCTCACCAGCTAGCGGGAGGACGAACACCGGGGAGCTGTTTTTT CASSPASGRTNTGELFF
TRBJ1-4 TRBV20-1 . TRBD1 TGCAATGCTTACCGACAGGGGAATGAAAAACTGTTTTTT CNAYRQGNEKLFF
TRBJ2-4 TRBV2 few TRBD2 TGTGCCAGCAGTGGGGCGGGGGGGCCGAACATTCAGTACTTC CASSGAGGPNIQYF
TRBJ2-2 TRBV28 few TRBD2 TGTGCCAGCGCCCCAACTAGCGACGACACCGGGGAGCTGTTTTTT CASAPTSDDTGELFF
TRBJ2-3 TRBV7-8 few . TGTGCCAGCAGCCCCACGAGGGGGAAAACAGATACGCAGTATTTT CASSPTRGKTDTQYF
TRBJ2-5 TRBV12-3/TRBV12-4 many . TGTGCCAGCAGTTTTGCGGGTCGTGGGGAGACCCAGTACTTC CASSFAGRGETQYF
TRBJ1-1 TRBV2 . . TGTGCCAGCAGTGAACTTAAGAACACTGAAGCTTTCTTT CASSELKNTEAFF
TRBJ1-1 TRBV5-1 many TRBD1 TGCGCCAGCAGCCGCACGGGACAGTTGAACACTGAAGCTTTCTTT CASSRTGQLNTEAFF
TRBJ1-4 TRBV5-1 few TRBD1 TGCGCCAGCAGCTTGGAGGGACAGGGGACAAAACTGTTTTTT CASSLEGQGTKLFF
TRBJ2-3 TRBV20-1 few . TGCAGTGCTAGAGGACTGGGCGCTCGAACCACAGATACGCAGTATTTT CSARGLGARTTDTQYF
TRBJ2-1 TRBV7-8 . TRBD1 TGTGCCAGCAGCATTACAGGGGACTACAATGAGCAGTTCTTC CASSITGDYNEQFF